One TCR beta chain is described in this entry. This record comes from a study of blood T cell repertoires in COVID-19. TCRdb keeps only in-frame clones here, not all; method: immunoSEQ multiplex PCR. The sample has around 250,000 clones, roughly 90% seen once. Germline values: CDR1 SGHTA, CDR2 FQGTGA. The CDR3 covers 16 residues. The ends were cut back, 2 bases at V and 8 bases at J, with 18 bases in the middle. This TCR was sampled from a man between 60 and 75 years old with acute or convalescent COVID-19. The sample comprised peripheral blood. The V call is TRBV7-3, the J call TRBJ1-4; maybe TRBD1 (5 bases). This CDR3 is CASSLGTGDREEKLFF. In nucleotides, the CDR3 is TGTGCCAGCAGCTTAGGTACGGGGGATAGAGAAGAAAAACTGTTTTTT.